What follows are 10 T cell receptor beta chains derived from one specimen sequenced in a study of T cells in Graves' hyperthyroidism and ophthalmopathy. The TCR beta CDR3 regions underwent amplification using RNA transcripts as the source. First-round RT-PCR with HTBI primers amplified the TCR CDR3 region. MiXCR, applied by TCRdb to the multiplex PCR reads, yields one record per CDR3 protein. Counted here are 650,000 to 800,000 distinct CDR3 sequences, nearly 45% occurring once; the ten biggest clones make up less than 8.5%. Sequencing input: peripheral blood or thyroid tissue (not recorded which). The origin of the receptors is an adult man with Graves' disease, either hyperthyroidism or ophthalmopathy (not recorded which).

The chain recombines TRBV2 with TRBJ1-1, with 9 bases fitting TRBD1. Germline assignment: CDR1 SNHLY and CDR2 FYNNEI. CDR3 length: 15 amino acids. Trimming cost V 2 bases and J 1 base; bases outside gene matches: 2. CDR3 nucleotide sequence: TGTGCCAGCAGTGAAACGGGACAGGGGAACACTGAAGCTTTCTTT. Translating it yields CASSETGQGNTEAFF.

This clonotype was seen at least ten times. The chain joins TRBV7-6 to TRBJ1-5, with 8 bases matching TRBD1. The CDR3 is 15 residues long. Germline V CDR1 and CDR2: SGHVS, FNYEAQ. The V gene end was trimmed by 4 bases and the J gene end by 4 bases; junction bases not matched to a gene: 6. Here the CDR3 DNA reads TGTGCCAGCAGCTCCGCCGGGACAGGAAATCAGCCCCAGCATTTT. It is translated as CASSSAGTGNQPQHF.

Turning to this clonotype: Since a much larger clone is just one base distant, this may be a read error. The rearrangement uses TRBV7-9 and TRBJ2-7; D gene ambiguous. Germline-derived CDR1 and CDR2 are SEHNR and FQNEAQ (reference sequence). Trimming stripped 5 bases from V and 2 bases from J, with 4 bases between. The CDR3 runs to 11 residues. Here the CDR3 DNA reads TGTGCCAGCAGCAAGGCCTACGAGCAGTACTTC. Protein sequence: CASSKAYEQYF.

The chain recombines TRBV6-5 with TRBJ1-5, with a tentative D call TRBD1 (5 bases). The V end was cut by 2 bases, the J end by 7 bases, with 21 bases between. The CDR3 sequence is 17 residues long. Looked up from germline, CDR1 is MNHEY and CDR2 is SVGAGI. CDR3 amino acids: CASSYQAFGTAGQPQHF. The DNA of the CDR3 is TGTGCCAGCAGTTACCAGGCCTTCGGGACGGCGGGGCAGCCCCAGCATTTT.

This clonotype was detected many times. The V and J genes are TRBV10-2 and TRBJ1-2; weak D call: TRBD1 (5 bases). With 4 bases removed from V and 4 bases from J, the gap between germline ends came to 16 bases. The CDR3 extends over 15 amino acids. In germline, CDR1 is WSHSY, CDR2 SAAADI. CDR3 in DNA: TGCGCCAGCAGTGGGAGGCGGCAGGGAACCTATGGCTACACCTTC. Protein: CASSGRRQGTYGYTF.

In its sample, this clonotype was seen many times. V usage is TRBV20-1 and J usage is TRBJ1-5; TRBD1 matches at 9 bases. From germline, CDR1 is DFQATT and CDR2 SNEGSKA (reference sequence). V dropped 5 bases and J dropped 1; count of bases not matched to a gene: 6. The length of the CDR3 is 15 residues. The CDR3 region is CSASTGQGSNQPQHF. The CDR3 region has the DNA TGCAGTGCTTCAACGGGACAGGGCAGCAATCAGCCCCAGCATTTT.

The chain employs TRBV29-1 and TRBJ1-6; 8 nucleotides match TRBD1. V shed 8 bases, J shed 8 bases, and the junction held 14 bases outside the gene matches. This CDR3 has 15 residues. The V gene's germline CDR1 is SQVTM and CDR2 ANQGSEA. The CDR3 coding sequence is TGCAGCTTAGTGAGCAGGGGGCGAGCTTATTCACCCCTCCACTTT. Translation: CSLVSRGRAYSPLHF.

The chain is built from TRBV6-5 and TRBJ1-2, with TRBD1 matching over 8 bases. The length of the CDR3 is 15 residues. V lost 6 bases, J lost 6 bases, and 12 bases stayed unmatched. CDR1 and CDR2 from the germline V gene are MNHEY and SVGAGI. The CDR3 sequence is CASSQLSGQGDGYTF. The CDR3 nucleotides are TGTGCCAGCAGCCAGTTATCCGGACAGGGAGATGGCTACACCTTC.

A word on this clonotype: A much larger clone differs by one base, so this may be a read error. This chain uses TRBV5-4 with TRBJ1-6; D remains ambiguous. The CDR3 has 14 residues. CDR1 and CDR2 from the germline V gene are SGHNT and YYREEE (reference sequence). CDR3 loop: CAGSLGRDNSPLHF. CDR3 nucleotide sequence: TGTGCCGGCAGCTTGGGGAGAGATAATTCACCCCTCCACTTT. Full variable domain (remainder filled in from reference TRBV5-4 and TRBJ1-6): ETGVTQSPTHLIKTRGQQVTLRCSSQSGHNTVSWYQQALGQGPQFIFQYYREEENGRGNFPPRFSGLQFPNYSSELNVNALELDDSALYLCAGSLGRDNSPLHFGNGTRLTVT.

In the case of this clonotype: This may come from a read error, since a much larger clone is one base off. The chain employs TRBV9 and TRBJ2-5; D is possibly TRBD1 (5 bases). Germline-derived CDR1 and CDR2 are SGDLS and YYNGEE. The CDR3 is 14 amino acids. V dropped 1 base and J dropped 3 bases, with 10 bases sitting between them. The CDR3 bases are TGTGCCAGCAGCGTACAGGCGACAGAAGAGACCCAGTACTTC. Its translation is CASSVQATEETQYF.